This TCR beta chain appears in the sequencing data of a study of regulatory and conventional T cells in breast cancer. CDR1 is MDHEN and CDR2 is SYDVKM in the germline V gene. This CDR3 spans 13 amino acids. J lost 3 bases, V lost 6 bases, and 4 bases had no gene match. This clonotype was counted between two and nine times. A single record per CDR3 protein comes from TCRdb applying MiXCR to the PCR reads. This sample has some 9,900 distinct CDR3 sequences, with about 34% found just once. The V call is TRBV28, the J call TRBJ2-7, with 8 nucleotides matching TRBD2. This clonotype was sampled from a male donor in good health. Sequenced: conventional T cells from blood. The CDR3 here is CASSGGAVYEQYF. The CDR3 nucleotides read TGTGCCAGCAGCGGGGGGGCGGTCTACGAGCAGTACTTC.